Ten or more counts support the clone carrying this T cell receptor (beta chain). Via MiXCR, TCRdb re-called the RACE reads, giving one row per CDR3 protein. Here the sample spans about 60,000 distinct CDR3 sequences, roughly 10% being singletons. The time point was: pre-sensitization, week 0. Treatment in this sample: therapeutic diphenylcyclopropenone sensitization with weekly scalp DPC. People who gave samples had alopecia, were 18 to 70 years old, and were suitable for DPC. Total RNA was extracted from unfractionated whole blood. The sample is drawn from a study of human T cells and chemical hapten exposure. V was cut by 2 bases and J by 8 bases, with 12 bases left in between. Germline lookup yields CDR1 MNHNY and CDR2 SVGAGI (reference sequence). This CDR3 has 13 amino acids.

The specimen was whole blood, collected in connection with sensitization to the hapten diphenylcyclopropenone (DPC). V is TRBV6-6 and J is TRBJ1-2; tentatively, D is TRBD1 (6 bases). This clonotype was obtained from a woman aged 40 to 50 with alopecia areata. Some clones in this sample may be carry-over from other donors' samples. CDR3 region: CASSYEQGGGYTF. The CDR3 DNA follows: TGTGCCAGCAGTTACGAACAGGGAGGAGGCTACACCTTC.